Below are 2 T cell receptor beta chains sequenced from a single sample in a study of OX40 agonist ivuxolimab in advanced cancers. Profiling relied on immunoSEQ multiplex PCR, and the TCRdb table lists in-frame clones only, not all of them. The table shows 74,000 or so clones, with about 92% occurring only once. This specimen consisted of CD4+ or CD8+ T cells sorted from blood, obtained in a trial of the OX40 agonist ivuxolimab. The receptors were gathered from an adult with an advanced solid tumor such as melanoma, head and neck, liver or kidney cancer.

A few counts support this clone. The chain couples TRBV5-1 to TRBJ1-1; D is perhaps TRBD1 (5 bases). Trimming shortened V by 4 bases and J by 11 bases, and 18 bases separated the two germline ends. Per germline, CDR1 SGHRS and CDR2 YFSETQ. The CDR3 length is 13 residues. Here the CDR3 reads CASSEPPGTGAFF. The CDR3 DNA sequence: TGCGCCAGCAGCGAACCCCCCGGGACGGGGGCTTTCTTT.

The CDR3, as DNA: TGCGCCAGCAGCCAAGAGGTCGCCGGAAGGGACAGCTCCTACAATGAGCAGTTCTTC. Translated: CASSQEVAGRDSSYNEQFF. V and J are TRBV4-1 and TRBJ2-1; TRBD1 matches at 7 bases. This CDR3 contains 19 residues. V shed 0 bases, J shed 0 bases, and the junction held 11 bases outside the gene matches. Germline values: CDR1 MGHRA, CDR2 YSYEKL.